These 10 T cell receptor beta chains share one sample of origin, sequenced in a study of metastatic and nonmetastatic thyroid tumors. Via MiXCR, TCRdb re-called the PCR reads. The sample holds just under 20,000 clones, approximately 26% seen once. Every patient was untreated before thyroid surgery. The specimen was blood. The receptors were gathered from a female donor with papillary thyroid cancer or a benign thyroid nodule (not recorded which). Some clones in this sample may be carry-over from other donors' samples.

This clone was found many times. The CDR3 coding sequence is TGTGCCAGCAGCGGCAGTGATTGGAGGGAGAGGAACAATGAGCAGTTCTTC. Its protein is CASSGSDWRERNNEQFF. The chain has TRBV9 and TRBJ2-1; D may be TRBD2 (6 bases). The CDR3 is 17 residues long. Deletions cut 3 bases from V and 5 bases from J, with 21 bases between. Per the germline V gene, CDR1 is SGDLS and CDR2 is YYNGEE.

By sample share, this clone is medium-sized (0.01 to 0.1%). The chain carries TRBV12-3 or TRBV12-4 and TRBJ1-4; D remains unclear. V lost 7 bases to trimming and J lost 8 bases, with 14 bases between them. This CDR3 comprises 13 residues. CDR3 nucleotides: TGTGCCAGCAAGGTCCAGGAATCCGAAAAACTGTTTTTT. It translates to CASKVQESEKLFF.

The chain employs TRBV30 and TRBJ2-3; unclear D gene. Trimming took off 6 bases at V and 0 bases at J, with 7 bases between the two ends. The CDR3 contains 12 residues. Looked up from germline, CDR1 is GTSNPN and CDR2 is SVGIG (reference sequence). The CDR3 region is CACTPSTDTQYF. The CDR3 nucleotides read TGTGCCTGTACGCCTAGCACAGATACGCAGTATTTT. The full variable domain, completed using reference TRBV30 and TRBJ2-3, is SQTIHQWPATLVQPVGSPLSLECTVEGTSNPNLYWYRQAAGRGLQLLFYSVGIGQISSEVPQNLSASRPQDRQFILSSKKLLLSDSGFYLCACTPSTDTQYFGPGTRLTVL.

This chain connects TRBV20-1 to TRBJ2-2; D could derive from TRBD1 or TRBD2 (5 bases each). This CDR3 comprises 15 residues. CDR1 and CDR2 (germline): DFQATT, SNEGSKA (reference sequence). V lost 4 bases to trimming and J lost 3 bases, with 15 bases between them. Here the CDR3 reads CSAKRGQGHTGELFF. As DNA, the CDR3 is TGCAGTGCTAAAAGGGGTCAGGGACACACCGGGGAGCTGTTTTTT.

This clone was counted many times. This chain connects TRBV6-1 to TRBJ1-2; 9 nucleotides line up with TRBD1. Germline-derived CDR1 and CDR2 are MNHNS and SASEGT. The CDR3 consists of 12 residues. Trimming took 4 bases from V and 9 from J; bases not matched to a gene: 3. The CDR3 coding sequence is TGTGCCAGCAGTGGACAGGGGGGGCGCTACACCTTC. This translates into CASSGQGGRYTF.

This clone was seen ten or more times. A much larger clone lies one base from this, so it may be a read error. The same CDR3 can be traced to other DNA sequences in this sample. This chain connects TRBV19 to TRBJ1-3; D unclear. The CDR3 runs 18 residues. V gave up 6 bases and J gave up 4 bases, with 25 bases separating them. Germline values: CDR1 LNHDA, CDR2 SQIVND (reference sequence). Here the CDR3 reads CASSPPFWQSIVGNTIYF. CDR3 sequence (DNA): TGTGCCAGTAGCCCCCCCTTTTGGCAGAGTATCGTGGGAAACACCATATATTTT.

This chain links TRBV9 with TRBJ1-6; no definite D call. V lost 1 base and J lost 9, with 11 bases in between. This CDR3 is built from 14 residues. Germline V CDR1 and CDR2: SGDLS, YYNGEE. The CDR3 DNA reads as TGTGCCAGCAGCGTAAGTGTATTCGGTTCACCCCTCCACTTT. It codes for CASSVSVFGSPLHF. Drawing the rest from reference TRBV9 and TRBJ1-6, the complete variable domain is DSGVTQTPKHLITATGQRVTLRCSPRSGDLSVYWYQQSLDQGLQFLIQYYNGEERAKGNILERFSAQQFPDLHSELNLSSLELGDSALYFCASSVSVFGSPLHFGNGTRLTVT.

This clone turned up a few times. The chain recombines TRBV27 with TRBJ2-5, with D unresolved. There are 11 residues in the CDR3. Germline values: CDR1 MNHEY, CDR2 SMNVEV (reference sequence). V lost 3 bases, J lost 4 bases, and 3 bases lay in between. CDR3 bases: TGTGCCAGCAGTTTGGGAGAGACCCAGTACTTC. It encodes CASSLGETQYF.

The J gene is TRBJ2-7, the V gene TRBV28; no clear D gene. Per the germline V gene, CDR1 is MDHEN and CDR2 is SYDVKM. Trimming stripped 4 bases from V and 7 bases from J, with 8 bases between. The CDR3 is made up of 11 amino acids. In DNA, the CDR3 is TGTGCCAGCAGTTCCGGGTGGGAGCAGTACTTC. It translates to CASSSGWEQYF.

Ten or more counts support this clone. V is TRBV4-2 and J is TRBJ2-3, with D maybe TRBD2 (8 bases). Between the trimmed V and J ends, which lost 4 bases and 6 bases, there was a span of 23 bases. Germline CDR1 reads LGHNA; CDR2 reads YNFKEQ. The CDR3 runs 17 residues. The CDR3 sequence: CASSLREGALAPDTQYF. The CDR3, as DNA: TGTGCCAGCAGCCTACGGGAGGGGGCCCTGGCTCCCGATACGCAGTATTTT.